This is a list of T cell receptor beta chains from one sample in a study of T-cell reconstitution after alpha-beta-depleted transplantation in children. TCRdb reprocessed the PCR reads via MiXCR and lists one record per CDR3 protein. The sample shows 600,000 to 800,000 distinct CDR3 sequences, around 14% of them seen only once. The sample here was PBMCs, taken before TCRalphabeta/CD19-depleted stem cell transplant. These receptors all stem from a girl aged 2 to 9 with congenital amegakaryocytic thrombocytopenia, due to receive a stem cell transplant. The CDR3 runs from the conserved cysteine through the conserved F or W. The D gene is left open where the match is weak. For some rows the clone size is stated as once, few or many, or as a class when expanded; others skip it.

clone_size	j_call	d_call	v_call	cdr3_aa	cdr3_nt
many	TRBJ2-4	-	TRBV20-1	CSASIPLAKNIQYF	TGCAGTGCTAGTATCCCGCTAGCCAAAAACATTCAGTACTTC
-	TRBJ2-7	-	TRBV5-1	CASSGGQGWLGNEQYF	TGCGCCAGCAGCGGCGGGCAGGGGTGGCTCGGGAACGAGCAGTACTTC
many	TRBJ1-1	TRBD1	TRBV29-1	CSVAEGANTEAFF	TGCAGCGTTGCGGAGGGGGCGAACACTGAAGCTTTCTTT
many	TRBJ1-5	-	TRBV20-1	CSARESNQPQHF	TGCAGTGCTCGCGAGAGCAATCAGCCCCAGCATTTT
many	TRBJ1-5	-	TRBV20-1	CSASVGRDQPQHF	TGCAGTGCTAGTGTAGGGAGGGATCAGCCCCAGCATTTT
many	TRBJ2-3	TRBD2	TRBV11-2	CASSPFGLDSFSDTQYF	TGTGCCAGCAGCCCCTTTGGACTAGATTCGTTCTCCGATACGCAGTATTTT
few	TRBJ2-7	-	TRBV2	CASNPRSGVQYF	TGTGCCAGCAACCCCCGAAGTGGCGTGCAGTACTTC
-	TRBJ2-5	TRBD2	TRBV12-3/TRBV12-4	CASSQPAGDQYQETQYF	TGTGCCAGCAGCCAACCCGCGGGAGATCAGTACCAAGAGACCCAGTACTTC
-	TRBJ2-6	-	TRBV20-1	CSAPIGGPSGANVLTF	TGCAGTGCTCCTATCGGGGGTCCCTCTGGGGCCAACGTCCTGACTTTC
many	TRBJ1-5	TRBD1	TRBV20-1	CSASAGGGQPQHF	TGCAGTGCTAGCGCAGGGGGCGGGCAGCCCCAGCATTTT
few	TRBJ2-3	-	TRBV20-1	CSASYGTSTDTQYF	TGCAGTGCTAGTTACGGTACTAGCACAGATACGCAGTATTTT
many	TRBJ1-4	-	TRBV6-2/TRBV6-3	CATLLSPNEKLFF	TGTGCCACCCTCCTAAGCCCTAATGAAAAACTGTTTTTT
-	TRBJ2-7	-	TRBV27	CASSFRTPYEQYF	TGTGCCAGCAGTTTCCGGACTCCCTACGAGCAGTACTTC
few	TRBJ1-5	-	TRBV12-3/TRBV12-4	CASTPPIRHCPNQPQHF	TGTGCCAGCACTCCTCCTATACGGCATTGCCCGAATCAGCCCCAGCATTTT
-	TRBJ2-3	TRBD2	TRBV12-3/TRBV12-4	CASRVAGGTDTQYF	TGTGCCAGCAGGGTAGCGGGAGGGACAGATACGCAGTATTTT
-	TRBJ2-7	TRBD2	TRBV12-3/TRBV12-4	CASSRLAGGWDYEQYF	TGTGCCAGCAGTCGGCTAGCGGGTGGGTGGGACTACGAGCAGTACTTC
many	TRBJ2-1	TRBD2	TRBV6-5	CASSYGLAGGLDEQFF	TGTGCCAGCAGTTACGGACTAGCGGGTGGTCTGGATGAGCAGTTCTTC
many	TRBJ2-1	TRBD2	TRBV20-1	CSARIAGVSYNEQFF	TGCAGTGCTAGGATAGCGGGAGTATCCTACAATGAGCAGTTCTTC